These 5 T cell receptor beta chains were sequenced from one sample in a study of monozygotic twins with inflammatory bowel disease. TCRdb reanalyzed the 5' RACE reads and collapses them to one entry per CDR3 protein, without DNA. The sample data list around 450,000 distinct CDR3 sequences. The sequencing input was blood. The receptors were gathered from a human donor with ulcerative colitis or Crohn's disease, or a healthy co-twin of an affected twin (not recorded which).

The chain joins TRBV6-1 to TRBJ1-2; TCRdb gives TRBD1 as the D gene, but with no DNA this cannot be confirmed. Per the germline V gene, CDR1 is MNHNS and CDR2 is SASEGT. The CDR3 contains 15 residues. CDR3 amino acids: CASSEGTGNFYGYTF.

The CDR3 protein is CASTVAGIRYEQYF. The V gene is TRBV28, the J gene TRBJ2-7; TCRdb's D gene call, TRBD2, goes unchecked for lack of DNA. The CDR3 is 14 amino acids. Germline values: CDR1 MDHEN, CDR2 SYDVKM.

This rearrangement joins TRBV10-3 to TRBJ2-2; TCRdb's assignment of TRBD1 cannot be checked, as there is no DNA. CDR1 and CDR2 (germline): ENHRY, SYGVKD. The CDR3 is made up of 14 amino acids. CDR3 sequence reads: CAISVGGNTGELFF.

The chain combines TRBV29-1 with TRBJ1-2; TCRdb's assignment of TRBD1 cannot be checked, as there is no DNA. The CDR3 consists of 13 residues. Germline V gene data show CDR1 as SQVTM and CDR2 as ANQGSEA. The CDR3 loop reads CSGGDRVAYGYTF.

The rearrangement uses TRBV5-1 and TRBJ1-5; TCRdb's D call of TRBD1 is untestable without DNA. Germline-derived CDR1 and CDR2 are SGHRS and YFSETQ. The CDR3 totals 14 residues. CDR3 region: CASSPGTGDQPQHF.